This TCR beta chain was sequenced in a study of T-cell reconstitution after alpha-beta-depleted transplantation in children. General study points: Several hundred expanded graft clones reportedly gave rise to the alpha-beta T cells present about two months after transplant. High day-60 TCRbeta diversity in some patients came from surviving recipient T cells and thymic progenitors.

This clonotype was counted ten times or more. What it binds is unknown. A TCRbeta library incorporating unique molecular identifiers was prepared. TCRdb reprocessed the PCR reads via MiXCR and lists one record per CDR3 protein. In the table there are hundreds of thousands of distinct CDR3 sequences, 11% of which are singletons. The material was PBMCs, obtained before TCRalphabeta/CD19-depleted stem cell transplant. This sequence originates from a child younger than two with acute myeloid leukemia, due to receive a stem cell transplant.

The CDR3 protein is CASSESRLARETQYF. The CDR3 bases are TGTGCCAGCAGTGAATCCCGACTAGCGAGAGAGACCCAGTACTTC. The gene calls are TRBV25-1 and TRBJ2-5; 8 bases line up with TRBD2. Losses at the gene ends were 1 base for V and 4 bases for J; bases not matched to a gene: 5. CDR3 length equals 15 residues. Per germline, CDR1 MGHDK and CDR2 SYGVNS.